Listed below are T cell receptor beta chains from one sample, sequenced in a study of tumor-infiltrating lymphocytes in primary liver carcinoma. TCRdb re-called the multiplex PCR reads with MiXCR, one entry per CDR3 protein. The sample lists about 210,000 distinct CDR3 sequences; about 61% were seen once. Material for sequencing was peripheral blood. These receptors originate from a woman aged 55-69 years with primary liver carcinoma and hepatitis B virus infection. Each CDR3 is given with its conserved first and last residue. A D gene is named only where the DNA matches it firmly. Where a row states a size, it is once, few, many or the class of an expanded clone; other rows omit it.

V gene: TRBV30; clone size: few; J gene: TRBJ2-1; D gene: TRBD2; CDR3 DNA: TGTGCCTGGAGTGGGACTAGCGGACACTCCTACAATGAGCAGTTCTTC; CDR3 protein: CAWSGTSGHSYNEQFF
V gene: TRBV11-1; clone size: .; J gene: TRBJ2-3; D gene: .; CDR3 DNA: TGTGCCAGCAGCTCTGGGGGAAGCTCTGTTGGAGCCCGCACAGATACGCAGTATTTT; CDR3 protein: CASSSGGSSVGARTDTQYF
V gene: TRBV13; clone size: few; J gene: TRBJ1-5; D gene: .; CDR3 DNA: TGTGCCAGCAGCTTAATGGGGAGTCGGAGCAATCAGCCCCAGCATTTT; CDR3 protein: CASSLMGSRSNQPQHF
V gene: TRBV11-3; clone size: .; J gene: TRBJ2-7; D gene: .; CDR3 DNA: TGTGCCAGCAGCTTAATGGCAGGGGAGTCCTACGAGCAGTACTTC; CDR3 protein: CASSLMAGESYEQYF
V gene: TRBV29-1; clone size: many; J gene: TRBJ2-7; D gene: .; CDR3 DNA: TGCAGCGTTGGGGTTTCCTCCTACGAGCAGCACTTC; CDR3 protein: CSVGVSSYEQHF
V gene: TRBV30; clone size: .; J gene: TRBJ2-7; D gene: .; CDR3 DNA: TGTGCCCGGAAACCCCCAGGGGCGAAGAGCTCCTACGAGCAGTACTTC; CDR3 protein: CARKPPGAKSSYEQYF
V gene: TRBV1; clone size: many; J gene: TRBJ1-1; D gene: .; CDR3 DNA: TGCACCAGCAGCCAATCCCTTCAGGGGACCACTGAAGCTTTCTTT; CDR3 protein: CTSSQSLQGTTEAFF
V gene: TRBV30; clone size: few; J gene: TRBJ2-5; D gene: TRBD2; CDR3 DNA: TGTGCCTGGAGTATAGCAGCGGGAGGCGGAAAATGGGAGACCCAGTACTTC; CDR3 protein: CAWSIAAGGGKWETQYF
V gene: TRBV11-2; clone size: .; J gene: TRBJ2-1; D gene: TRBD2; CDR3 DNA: TGTGCCAGCAGCCGGACTAGCGGGCCCTATGAGCAGTTCTTC; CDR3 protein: CASSRTSGPYEQFF
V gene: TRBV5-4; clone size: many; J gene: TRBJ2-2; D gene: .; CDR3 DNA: TGTGCCAGCAGCTTGGGGGACATGGGGAACACCGGGGAGCTGTTTTTT; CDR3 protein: CASSLGDMGNTGELFF
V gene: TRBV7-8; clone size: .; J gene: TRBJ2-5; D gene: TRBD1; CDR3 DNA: TGTACCAGCAGCTTAGGGCAGGGGGCGAAGGAGACCCAGTACTTC; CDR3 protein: CTSSLGQGAKETQYF
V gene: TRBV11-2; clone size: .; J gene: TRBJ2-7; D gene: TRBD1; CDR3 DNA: TGTGCCCGCAGCAAGGGACAGCTCTCCTACGGGCAGTACTTC; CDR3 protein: CARSKGQLSYGQYF
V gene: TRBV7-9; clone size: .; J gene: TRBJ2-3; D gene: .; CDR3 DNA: TGTGCCAGCAGTTTAAGGATCGGTAGCACAGATACGCAGTATTTT; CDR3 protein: CASSLRIGSTDTQYF
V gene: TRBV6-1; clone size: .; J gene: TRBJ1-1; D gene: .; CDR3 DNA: TGTACCAGCAGTGAACGGGGAAACTGGGGTGAAGCTTTCTTT; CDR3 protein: CTSSERGNWGEAFF
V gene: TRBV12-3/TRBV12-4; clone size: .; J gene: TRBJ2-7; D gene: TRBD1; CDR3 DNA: TGTGCCGGCAGTTTGCAGGGGGCCAGGGAGCAGTACTTC; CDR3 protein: CAGSLQGAREQYF
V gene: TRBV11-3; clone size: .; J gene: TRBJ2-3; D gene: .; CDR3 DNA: TGTGCCAGCAGTCATAGTTGGGGGAGCAGAGATACACAGTATTTT; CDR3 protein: CASSHSWGSRDTQYF
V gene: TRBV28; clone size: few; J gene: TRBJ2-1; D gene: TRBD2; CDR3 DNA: TGTGCCAGCAGGGGGACTAGCGAGGTCTATGAGCAGTTCTTC; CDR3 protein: CASRGTSEVYEQFF
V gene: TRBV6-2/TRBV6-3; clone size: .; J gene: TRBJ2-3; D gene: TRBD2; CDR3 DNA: TGTGCCAGCAGTTACGAAGCGGGAGGCACAGATACGCAGTATTTT; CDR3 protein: CASSYEAGGTDTQYF
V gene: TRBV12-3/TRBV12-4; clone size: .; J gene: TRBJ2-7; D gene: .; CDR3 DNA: TGTTCCAGCAGACCAAGGCCGGGACAAGGACCGGACGAGCAGTACTTC; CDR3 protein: CSSRPRPGQGPDEQYF
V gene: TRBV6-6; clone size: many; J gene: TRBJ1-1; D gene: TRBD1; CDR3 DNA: TGTGCCAGCAGTTACGGGACAGGCCAAGCGACTGAAGCTTTCTTT; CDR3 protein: CASSYGTGQATEAFF
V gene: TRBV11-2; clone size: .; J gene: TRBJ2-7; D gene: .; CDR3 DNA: TGTGCCAGCAGCTCGGACGGACTGTCCTACGAACAGTACTTC; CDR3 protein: CASSSDGLSYEQYF
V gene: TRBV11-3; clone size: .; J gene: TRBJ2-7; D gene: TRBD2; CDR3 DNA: TGTGCCAGCAGCATAAATAGCGGGTTTTACGAGCAGCACTTC; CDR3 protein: CASSINSGFYEQHF
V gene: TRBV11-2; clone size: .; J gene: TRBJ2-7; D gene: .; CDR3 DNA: TGTGCCAGCAGCTTAGGGACGGGTGCTAACCCCTACAAACAGTACTTC; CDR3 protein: CASSLGTGANPYKQYF
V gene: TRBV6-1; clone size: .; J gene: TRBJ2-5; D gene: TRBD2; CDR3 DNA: TGTGCCAGCAGTGCCCTAGCGGGGATTCAGGAGACCCAGTGCTTC; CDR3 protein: CASSALAGIQETQCF
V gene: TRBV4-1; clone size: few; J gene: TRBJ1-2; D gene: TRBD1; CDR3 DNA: TGCGCCAGCAGCCGGGAGGACAGGGGCTATGGCTACACCTTC; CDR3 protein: CASSREDRGYGYTF
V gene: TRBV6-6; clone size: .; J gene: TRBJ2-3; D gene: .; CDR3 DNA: TGTGCCAGCAGTCCGTCGGGGGGTCAGGGGGATACGCAGTATTTT; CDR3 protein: CASSPSGGQGDTQYF
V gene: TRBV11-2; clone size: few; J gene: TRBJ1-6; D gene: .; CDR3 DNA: TGTGCCAGCAGCTCGACAACACCCCTCCACTTT; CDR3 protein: CASSSTTPLHF
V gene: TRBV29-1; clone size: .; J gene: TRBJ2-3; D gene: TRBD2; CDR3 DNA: TGCTGCGCCGGTGGGGGGACGAAAGCGGGGACCACAGATACGCAGTATTTT; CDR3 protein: CCAGGGTKAGTTDTQYF
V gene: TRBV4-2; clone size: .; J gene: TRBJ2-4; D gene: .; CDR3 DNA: TGTGCCAGGAGCCAAGTATCTCGGAGAACGAGCAAAAACATTCAGTACTTC; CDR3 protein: CARSQVSRRTSKNIQYF
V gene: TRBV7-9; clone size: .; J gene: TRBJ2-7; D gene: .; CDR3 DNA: TGTGCCAGCAGCCTTGTTAGCGGAGGAGCCTACGAGCAGTACTTC; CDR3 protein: CASSLVSGGAYEQYF
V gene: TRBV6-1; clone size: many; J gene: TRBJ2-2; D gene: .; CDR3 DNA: TGTGCCAGCAGTGCGAGACAGCACACCGGGGAGCTGTTTTTT; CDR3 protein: CASSARQHTGELFF
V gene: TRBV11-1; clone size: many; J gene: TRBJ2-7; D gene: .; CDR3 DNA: TGTGCCAGCAGTCTTCTGGGTACCTACGAGCAGTACTTC; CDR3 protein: CASSLLGTYEQYF
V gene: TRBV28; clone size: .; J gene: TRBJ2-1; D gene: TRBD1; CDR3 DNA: TGTGCCAGCAGCCCGAGAACCGGGACAGGGAAGGGCAATGAGCAGTTCTTC; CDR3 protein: CASSPRTGTGKGNEQFF
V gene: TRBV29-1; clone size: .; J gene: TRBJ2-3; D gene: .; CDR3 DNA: TGCAGAGCCCCGGGACTCAGCACAGATAAGCGGTATTTT; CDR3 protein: CRAPGLSTDKRYF
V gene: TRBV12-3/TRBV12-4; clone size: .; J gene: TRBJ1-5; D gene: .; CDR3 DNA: TGTGCCGGCAGTGGGAGAGAAGAATCCCCCCAGCATTTT; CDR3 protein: CAGSGREESPQHF
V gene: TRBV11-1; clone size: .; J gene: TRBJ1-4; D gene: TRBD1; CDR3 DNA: TGTGTCAGCAGCCTAAGGACAGGGTACCATGAAAAAATGTTTTTT; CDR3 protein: CVSSLRTGYHEKMFF
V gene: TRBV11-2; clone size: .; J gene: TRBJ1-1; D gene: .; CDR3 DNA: TGTGCCAGCAGCGATCACAGGGACGGGATGAACACTGAAGCTTTCTTT; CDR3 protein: CASSDHRDGMNTEAFF
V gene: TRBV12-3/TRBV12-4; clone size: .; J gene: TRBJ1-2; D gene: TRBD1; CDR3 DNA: TGTGCCAGCATCGCCGGGACAGGAATGCGTGGCTACACATTC; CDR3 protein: CASIAGTGMRGYTF
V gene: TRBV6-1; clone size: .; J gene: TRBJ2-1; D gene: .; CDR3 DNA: TGTGCCAGCAGTGAAGAGTTCGCTAACTACAATGAACAGTTCTTC; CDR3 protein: CASSEEFANYNEQFF
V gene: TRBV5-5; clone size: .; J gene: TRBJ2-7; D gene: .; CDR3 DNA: TGTGCCAGCAGCTTACAGGGATTCGAGGAGTACTTC; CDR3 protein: CASSLQGFEEYF
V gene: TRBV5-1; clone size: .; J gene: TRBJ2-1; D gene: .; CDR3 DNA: TGCGCCAGCAGCTTGGAAGGGGTGGGCACTTTGGATGAACAGTTCTTC; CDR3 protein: CASSLEGVGTLDEQFF
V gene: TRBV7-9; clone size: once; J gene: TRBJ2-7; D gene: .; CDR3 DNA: TGTGCCAGCAACTCTTGGGGGGTGACCCACGAGCAGTACTTC; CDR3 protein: CASNSWGVTHEQYF
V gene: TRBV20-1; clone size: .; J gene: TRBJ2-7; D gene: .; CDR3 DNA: TGCAGTGCTAGAGAGGGTAGGGAGGCCTACGAGCAGTACTTC; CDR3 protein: CSAREGREAYEQYF